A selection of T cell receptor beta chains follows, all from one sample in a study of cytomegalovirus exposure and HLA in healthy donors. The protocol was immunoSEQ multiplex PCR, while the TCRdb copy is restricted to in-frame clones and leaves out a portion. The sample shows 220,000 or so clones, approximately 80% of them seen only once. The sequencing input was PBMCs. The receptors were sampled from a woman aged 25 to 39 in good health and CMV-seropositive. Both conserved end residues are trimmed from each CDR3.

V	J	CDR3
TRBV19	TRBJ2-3	ASSIARTDTQY
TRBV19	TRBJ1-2	ASSIRGNANYGYT
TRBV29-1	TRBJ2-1	SVFLAHSYNEQF
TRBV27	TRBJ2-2	ASRSAGGNTGELF
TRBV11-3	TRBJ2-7	ASRGGIGISTYEQY
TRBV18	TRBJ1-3	ASSPSALSGNTIY
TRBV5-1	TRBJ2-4	ASSPEHPDIQY
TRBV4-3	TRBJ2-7	ASSQGQRERAYEQY
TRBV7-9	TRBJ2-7	ASSLAGGPPYEQY
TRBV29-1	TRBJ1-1	SADHSTNTEAF
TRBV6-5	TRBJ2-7	ASSDWGAPDEQY
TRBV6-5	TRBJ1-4	ASSPTFEGKLF
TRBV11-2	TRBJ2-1	ASSLETTINNEQF
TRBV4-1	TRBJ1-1	ASSQEAGRYTEAF
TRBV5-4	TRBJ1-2	ASSSWGQNYGYT
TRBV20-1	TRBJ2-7	SAYNYEQY
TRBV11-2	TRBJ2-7	ASSLAVYEQY
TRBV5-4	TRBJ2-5	ASSVYQETQY
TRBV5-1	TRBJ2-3	ASSTQGTLTDTQY
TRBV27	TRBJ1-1	ASTLQGNLNTEAF
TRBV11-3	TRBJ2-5	ASSPNREETQY
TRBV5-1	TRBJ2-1	ASSLDGGRNEQF
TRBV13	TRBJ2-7	ASSALGTGSHEQY
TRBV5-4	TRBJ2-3	ASRMGGKSTDTQY
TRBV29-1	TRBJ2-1	SVGPPPDPTWANEQF
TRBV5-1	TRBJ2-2	ASSQGAGELF
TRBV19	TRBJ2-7	ASSRLAGYEQY
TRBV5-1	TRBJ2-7	ASSLDSGIGREQY
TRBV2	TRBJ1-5	ASSSGTGSYQPQH
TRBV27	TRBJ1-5	ASSPVVDQPQH
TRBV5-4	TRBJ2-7	ASSLTWGPYEQY
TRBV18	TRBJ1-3	ASSLEGVSGNTIY
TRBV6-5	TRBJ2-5	ASSYGSQGRRETQY
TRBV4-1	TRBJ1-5	ASSQAGTVSNQPQH
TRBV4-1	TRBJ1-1	ASSRIRQGPNTEAF
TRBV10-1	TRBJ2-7	ASSEPTGESDEQY
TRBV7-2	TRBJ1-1	ASSRGPSDTEAF
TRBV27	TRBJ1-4	ASRPRGNEKLF
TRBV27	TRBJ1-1	ASSGSYTEAF
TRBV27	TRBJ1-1	ASSSGSVSAF
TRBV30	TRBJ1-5	AWSRPERAIGPQH
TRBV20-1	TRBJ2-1	SAPSLNEQF
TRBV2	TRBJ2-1	ASRPGSGRGNEQF
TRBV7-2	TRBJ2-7	ASSLGTYRSYEQY
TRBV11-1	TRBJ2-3	ASSPPSGTSTDTQY
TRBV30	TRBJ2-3	AWSLQTDTQY
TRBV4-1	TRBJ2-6	ASSTAQGPGANVLT
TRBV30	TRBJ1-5	AWSDGDQPQH
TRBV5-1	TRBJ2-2	ASSLQGAEGELF
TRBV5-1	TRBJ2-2	ASSPEGTGRTGELF
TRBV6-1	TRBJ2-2	ASRGRELSTGELF
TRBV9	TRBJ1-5	ASSVGLSGNQPQH
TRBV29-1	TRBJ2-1	SVGLAVNEQF
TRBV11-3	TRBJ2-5	ASSRGTDQETQY
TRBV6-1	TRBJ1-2	ASSREFLNYGYT
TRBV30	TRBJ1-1	AWSDQGSQNTEAF
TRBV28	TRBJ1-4	ASRMKGVRRLYEKLF
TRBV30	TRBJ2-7	AWNPSNTYEQY
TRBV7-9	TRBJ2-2	ASSLYRATGLSGELF
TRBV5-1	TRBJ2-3	ASSPGLAGEGTDTQY